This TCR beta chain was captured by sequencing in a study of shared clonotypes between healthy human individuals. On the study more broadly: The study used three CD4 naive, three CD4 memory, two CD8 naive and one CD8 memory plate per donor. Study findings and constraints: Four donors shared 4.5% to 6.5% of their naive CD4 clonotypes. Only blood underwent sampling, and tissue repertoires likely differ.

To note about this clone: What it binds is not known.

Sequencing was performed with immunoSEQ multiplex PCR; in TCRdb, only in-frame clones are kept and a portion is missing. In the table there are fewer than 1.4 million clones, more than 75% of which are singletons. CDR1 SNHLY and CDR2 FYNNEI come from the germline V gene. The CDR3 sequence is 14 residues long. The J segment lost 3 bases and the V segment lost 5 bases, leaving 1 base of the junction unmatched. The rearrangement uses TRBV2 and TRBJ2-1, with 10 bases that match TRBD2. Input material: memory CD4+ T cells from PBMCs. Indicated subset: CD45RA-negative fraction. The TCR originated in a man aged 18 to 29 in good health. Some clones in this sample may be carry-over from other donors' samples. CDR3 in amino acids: CASSRTSGYNEQFF. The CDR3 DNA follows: TGTGCCAGCAGTAGGACTAGCGGCTACAATGAGCAGTTCTTC.